This is a list of T cell receptor beta chains from one sample in a study of T cells in Graves' hyperthyroidism and ophthalmopathy. TCRdb analysed the multiplex PCR reads with MiXCR anew, one entry per CDR3 protein. Of hundreds of thousands of distinct CDR3 sequences listed, approximately 15% are singletons. Sequencing was performed on blood. The receptor source for this set is a middle-aged woman with Graves' ophthalmopathy. Both conserved end residues are part of each CDR3. The order of the fields is clone size, D gene, J gene, V gene, CDR3 protein, CDR3 DNA. A D gene is named only where the DNA matches it firmly. Size is stated for part of the rows, as once, few or many counts, or as a class when the clone is expanded.

>few|-|TRBJ1-3|TRBV11-1
CASTPPGQLSGLGNTIYF
TGTGCCAGCACCCCCCCCGGACAGCTATCCGGTCTTGGAAACACCATATATTTT
>few|-|TRBJ2-5|TRBV7-9
CASSLLTVKETQYF
TGTGCCAGCAGCTTACTGACAGTCAAGGAGACCCAGTACTTC
>many|-|TRBJ2-5|TRBV29-1
CSVVEARKQETQYF
TGCAGCGTTGTGGAGGCGCGGAAACAAGAGACCCAGTACTTC
>-|-|TRBJ1-1|TRBV18
CASSPPGGLGNTEAFF
TGTGCCAGCTCACCCCCGGGGGGCCTGGGGAACACTGAAGCTTTCTTT
>-|TRBD2|TRBJ2-7|TRBV11-2
CASSLGTSVLLYEQYF
TGTGCCAGCAGCCTCGGGACTAGCGTTTTGCTCTACGAGCAGTACTTC
>many|-|TRBJ2-5|TRBV7-8
CASSLNQRKTQYF
TGTGCCAGCAGCTTAAACCAACGAAAGACCCAGTACTTC
>-|-|TRBJ2-7|TRBV6-1
CASAGLGVSYEQYF
TGTGCCAGCGCTGGGCTGGGAGTCTCCTACGAGCAGTACTTC
>-|TRBD1|TRBJ2-5|TRBV6-5
CASSYGGQGLETQYF
TGTGCCAGCAGTTACGGTGGACAGGGGCTGGAGACCCAGTACTTC
>few|-|TRBJ2-4|TRBV30
CAWRGVAKNIQYF
TGTGCCTGGAGGGGGGTAGCCAAAAACATTCAGTACTTC
>-|-|TRBJ1-5|TRBV18
CASSPQAGLDQPQHF
TGTGCCAGCTCACCACAGGCGGGTTTGGATCAGCCCCAGCATTTT
>many|-|TRBJ2-2|TRBV6-5
CASSSQGNGELFF
TGTGCCAGCAGCTCTCAGGGTAACGGGGAGCTGTTTTTT
>many|-|TRBJ1-1|TRBV6-5
CASSYGGMSTEAFF
TGTGCCAGCAGTTACGGCGGGATGTCCACTGAAGCTTTCTTT
>many|-|TRBJ1-1|TRBV6-1
CAAGRVRNTEAFF
TGTGCCGCCGGCAGGGTTCGAAACACTGAAGCTTTCTTT
>many|-|TRBJ2-7|TRBV15
CATSTAGSSYEQYF
TGTGCCACCAGCACTGCGGGTTCCTCCTACGAGCAGTACTTC
>few|-|TRBJ1-1|TRBV3-1
CASSQEAEAFF
TGTGCCAGCAGCCAAGAGGCGGAAGCTTTCTTT
>few|-|TRBJ2-3|TRBV5-1
CASSYLDSTDTQYF
TGCGCCAGCAGCTACTTGGACAGCACAGATACGCAGTATTTT
>-|TRBD1|TRBJ1-2|TRBV6-5
CASSSSGQGNYGYTF
TGTGCCAGCAGTTCCTCGGGACAGGGGAACTATGGCTACACCTTC
>many|-|TRBJ2-4|TRBV6-1
CASSEAAAKNIQYF
TGTGCCAGCAGTGAAGCTGCCGCCAAAAACATTCAGTACTTC
>many|-|TRBJ2-5|TRBV2
CASRTDQETQYF
TGTGCCAGCAGGACAGATCAAGAGACCCAGTACTTC
>many|-|TRBJ1-2|TRBV28
CASSPNREALYGYTF
TGTGCCAGCAGTCCTAACAGGGAGGCACTCTATGGCTACACCTTC
>many|TRBD1|TRBJ1-5|TRBV6-1
CASRAGQGPNQPQHF
TGTGCCAGCAGGGCCGGACAGGGGCCCAATCAGCCCCAGCATTTT
>-|-|TRBJ2-7|TRBV7-2
CASSLVLVYEQYF
TGTGCCAGCAGCTTAGTTTTGGTCTACGAGCAGTACTTC
>few|TRBD2|TRBJ2-5|TRBV20-1
CSAFPGLAGRLKETQYF
TGCAGTGCCTTCCCGGGACTAGCGGGAAGATTGAAAGAGACCCAGTACTTC
>many|-|TRBJ2-7|TRBV6-2/TRBV6-3
CASSPGNRVVDEQYF
TGTGCCAGCAGCCCAGGGAACAGGGTCGTCGACGAGCAGTACTTC
>many|-|TRBJ2-5|TRBV24-1
CATSDPGDNGETQYF
TGTGCCACCAGTGACCCGGGTGACAACGGAGAGACCCAGTACTTC
>many|TRBD1|TRBJ1-2|TRBV28
CASSPGSQGVYYGYTF
TGTGCCAGCAGCCCCGGCAGTCAGGGGGTGTACTATGGCTACACCTTC
>many|-|TRBJ2-6|TRBV6-2/TRBV6-3
CASTTTSSGANVLTF
TGTGCCAGCACCACGACTAGTTCTGGGGCCAACGTCCTGACTTTC
>many|-|TRBJ2-7|TRBV7-3
CASSSLAKAQPLYF
TGTGCCAGCAGCTCCCTCGCCAAGGCCCAACCTCTGTACTTC